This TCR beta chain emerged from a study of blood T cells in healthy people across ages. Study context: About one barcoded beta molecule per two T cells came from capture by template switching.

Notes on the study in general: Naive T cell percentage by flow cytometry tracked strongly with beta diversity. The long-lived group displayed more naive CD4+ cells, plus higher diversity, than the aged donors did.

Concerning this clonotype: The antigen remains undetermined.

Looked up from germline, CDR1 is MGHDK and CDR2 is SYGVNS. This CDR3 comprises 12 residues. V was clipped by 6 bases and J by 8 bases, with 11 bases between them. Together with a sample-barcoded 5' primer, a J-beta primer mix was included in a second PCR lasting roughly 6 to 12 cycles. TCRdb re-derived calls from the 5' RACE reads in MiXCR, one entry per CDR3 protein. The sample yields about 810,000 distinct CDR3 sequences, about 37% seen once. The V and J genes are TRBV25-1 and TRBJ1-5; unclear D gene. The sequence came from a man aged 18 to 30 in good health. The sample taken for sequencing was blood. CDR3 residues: CASREPGEPQHF. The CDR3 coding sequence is TGTGCCAGCAGGGAACCTGGGGAGCCCCAGCATTTT.